This TCR beta chain appears in the sequencing data of a study of CD8 T cells in ankylosing spondylitis. The study, taken as a whole, reports: Among TCR beta sequences, a motif of eight or nine highly homologous variants appeared characteristic of ankylosing spondylitis blood. The disease-linked clones had a CD8+ phenotype and low blood frequencies. Some motif variants had been reported before (in reactive arthritis synovial fluid and blood).

The CDR3 is 12 residues long. Trimming removed 5 bases at V and 15 bases at J, with 14 bases between. Turning to this clonotype: The antigen is undetermined.

For TCR beta, libraries came from quantitative 5'-RACE with molecular barcodes. Using its own MiXCR run on the 5' RACE reads, TCRdb lists one record per CDR3 protein. The table includes 750,000 to 850,000 distinct CDR3 sequences, about 12% detected once. The chain recombines TRBV12-3 or TRBV12-4 with TRBJ1-6; the D is unclear. The TCR sequence derives from a male donor with ankylosing spondylitis. Sample: blood, either unsorted or a sorted T cell fraction (not recorded which). The CDR3 loop is CASSERVPNLHF. CDR3 DNA: TGTGCCAGCAGTGAACGGGTACCGAACCTCCACTTT.